A single sample is the source of the 8 T cell receptor beta chains below, sequenced in a study of blood T cell repertoires in COVID-19. Some clones are missing from TCRdb's copy, which holds only in-frame ones; the method was immunoSEQ multiplex PCR. The data contain around 260,000 clones, less than 90% of them singletons. The sequencing sample was made of peripheral blood. These receptors were collected from a human donor in a cohort sampled during active COVID-19.

This clone was found many times. The rearrangement joins TRBV27 to TRBJ2-1; 10 nucleotides line up with TRBD2. The CDR3 is made up of 15 amino acids. V lost 5 bases, J lost 8 bases, and 9 bases stayed unmatched. Germline V gene lookup returns CDR1 MNHEY and CDR2 SMNVEV (reference sequence). This chain's CDR3 is CASSEASGSLDEQFF. The CDR3 DNA is TGTGCCAGCAGTGAAGCTAGCGGGAGCTTGGATGAGCAGTTCTTC.

In DNA form, the CDR3 reads TGCGCCAGCAGTAGCGGGACAGCAGGAAACACCATATATTTT. This encodes CASSSGTAGNTIYF. The chain joins TRBV5-1 to TRBJ1-3; 7 bases align to TRBD1. V dropped 5 bases and J dropped 4; count of bases not matched to a gene: 6. Germline V gives CDR1 SGHRS, CDR2 YFSETQ. CDR3 size: 14 residues.

The chain uses TRBV18 and TRBJ1-5; D is possibly TRBD1 (5 bases). The CDR3 is 14 amino acids. Trimming pared 4 bases from V and 4 bases from J, leaving 11 bases between. Germline V gives CDR1 KGHSH, CDR2 LQKENI. The CDR3 region has the DNA TGTGCCAGCTCACTAACAGGAATTAATCAGCCCCAGCATTTT. Translating gives CASSLTGINQPQHF. The full variable domain, its missing parts supplied by reference TRBV18 and TRBJ1-5, is NAGVMQNPRHLVRRRGQEARLRCSPMKGHSHVYWYRQLPEEGLKFMVYLQKENIIDESGMPKERFSAEFPKEGPSILRIQQVVRGDSAAYFCASSLTGINQPQHFGDGTRLSIL.

The V and J genes are TRBV7-2 and TRBJ2-3, with D possibly TRBD2 on 6 matching bases. V lost 7 bases and J 1 base, leaving 15 bases between the germline ends. Per the germline V gene, CDR1 is SGHTA and CDR2 is FQGNSA. The CDR3 sequence is 15 residues long. This CDR3 reads CASIPPGLRTDTQYF. For the CDR3, the DNA is TGTGCCAGCATCCCCCCGGGACTTCGCACAGATACGCAGTATTTT.

The V and J genes are TRBV19 and TRBJ2-7; the match to TRBD2 covers 12 bases. The V gene's germline CDR1 is LNHDA and CDR2 SQIVND (reference sequence). The CDR3 loop spans 15 amino acids. V shed 3 bases, J shed 2 bases, and the junction held 2 bases outside the gene matches. The CDR3 loop reads CASSIRTSGTYEQYF. CDR3 coding DNA: TGTGCCAGTAGTATCAGGACTAGCGGGACCTACGAGCAGTACTTC.

The genes are TRBV7-2 and TRBJ2-7; weak D call: TRBD2 (5 bases). The CDR3 contains 11 residues. Trimming shortened V by 2 bases and J by 7 bases, and 6 bases separated the two germline ends. Germline-derived CDR1 and CDR2 are SGHTA and FQGNSA. CDR3 in DNA: TGTGCCAGCAGCTTATGGGAGGAGCAGTACTTC. This gives the protein CASSLWEEQYF.

The chain has TRBV15 and TRBJ2-7; 7 bases match TRBD2. V was pared by 1 base and J by 2 bases, with 5 bases of the junction left unmatched. This CDR3 contains 15 residues. Germline V CDR1 and CDR2: LNHNV, YYDKDF (reference sequence). For the CDR3, the DNA is TGTGCCACCAGCAGAGGCGCGGGAGTACCCTACGAGCAGTACTTC. Encoded protein: CATSRGAGVPYEQYF.

The J gene is TRBJ2-3, the V gene TRBV9; weak D call: TRBD2 (6 bases). In germline, CDR1 is SGDLS, CDR2 YYNGEE. There are 16 residues in the CDR3. V lost 7 bases, J lost 5 bases, and 23 bases lay in between. Written as DNA, the CDR3 is TGTGCCAGCGGCTCCCCATCGGGAGAATCTTTAGATACGCAGTATTTT. Translation: CASGSPSGESLDTQYF. Using reference TRBV9 and TRBJ2-3 for the parts outside the CDR3, the full variable domain is DSGVTQTPKHLITATGQRVTLRCSPRSGDLSVYWYQQSLDQGLQFLIQYYNGEERAKGNILERFSAQQFPDLHSELNLSSLELGDSALYFCASGSPSGESLDTQYFGPGTRLTVL.